This T cell receptor beta chain was sequenced for a study of CD8 T cells in Susac syndrome (dated by TCRdb to between 2018 and 2020). Regarding the complete study: The study used repertoire sequencing to test whether antigen drove CD8+ T cell activation and differentiation in Susac syndrome. The clonality of the CD8+ T cell repertoire was compared across about a dozen healthy donors, 14 Susac syndrome patients and about 16 multiple sclerosis patients. Results the study describes overall, beyond this receptor: The study acknowledged that relatively few individuals were included in the TCR sequencing and HLA analysis.

Peripheral blood CD8+ and CD4+ T cells from healthy donors, Susac syndrome patients and multiple sclerosis patients were profiled by high-throughput TCR beta sequencing. The multiple sclerosis controls were treatment-naive patients whose relapsing-remitting disease, either stable or active, fulfilled the revised McDonald criteria. CD8+ TEMRA cells were enriched by FACS, while bulk CD8+ and CD4+ T cells were purified by magnetic negative isolation. Blood was drawn into EDTA tubes, processed within 24 hours, and PBMCs were isolated by density gradient centrifugation. PBMCs intended for TCR sequencing were cryopreserved in liquid nitrogen and were subsequently thawed in a 37 degrees C water bath. A purity of at least 90% was achieved for sorted or isolated CD4+, CD8+ and CD8+ TEMRA cells. RNA was extracted with the RNeasy kit and roughly 0.5 to 1 ug was reverse transcribed using random hexamers. The immunoSEQ multiplex PCR assay, which covers 54 Vbeta and 13 Jbeta segments, was used to amplify TCR beta CDR3 regions. To correct PCR amplification bias, a synthetic template baseline was used for both primer optimization and computational correction. The paper's data handling went like this. Reads were annotated to V, D and J genes per IMGT and analyzed with immunoSEQ Analyzer, keeping only productive sequences. To calculate clonality, Shannon entropy was normalized by log2 of the number of productive unique sequences and then subtracted from one. For each patient and control, public and private clones were evaluated within the 100 most prevalent clones. A clone was defined as Susac-specific if it was absent from the healthy and MS cohorts, from some 980 published viral clones and from other ImmuneACCESS disease sequences. TCRdb ran its own pipeline on the public reads, namely fastp trimming at Q25 and MiXCR clone calling, and kept in-frame beta chains. One record per CDR3 amino acid sequence lists the most common genes and DNA. These V and J calls are TCRdb output, not the study's own analysis. Within this sample are some 300,000 distinct CDR3 sequences, with around 83% of them counted one time only. 0.095% to 0.14% of the sample is taken by the ten largest.

CDR1 is given as SGHTA and CDR2 as FQGTGA, both from the germline V gene. V lost 4 bases and J lost 5 bases, and the count of bases not matched to a germline gene is 7. From cysteine to phenylalanine, the CDR3 is 15 amino acids long. Kept here is only the CDR3 DNA, which spans 45 bases and is read in frame from base 1. Remarks on this clonotype: Its antigen is not yet known. No qualities accompany the bases; no much larger clone lies one base away.

The receptor was isolated from a human donor with multiple sclerosis. The sequenced material came from CD8+ T cells from PBMCs. The rearranged segments are TRBV7-3 and TRBJ2-5; 10 bases in the junction line up with TRBD2. The nucleotide sequence reads as follows: TGTGCCAGCAGCTCGAGCGGGAGGGCCGGTGAGACCCAGTACTTC. The encoded protein is CASSSSGRAGETQYF.